The 18 T cell receptor beta chains listed next were all sequenced from one sample in a study of glioma-infiltrating T cells. Amplification of TCR alpha and beta CDR3 regions from RNA used iRepertoire nested multiplex PCR. One entry per CDR3 protein results from TCRdb running MiXCR on the multiplex PCR reads. The sample consists of fewer than 11,000 distinct CDR3 sequences, about 50% of them appearing once. The sequencing input was glioma tissue, nonneoplastic brain tissue, or PBMCs (not recorded which). The source of these receptors is a human donor with low-grade glioma or glioblastoma, undergoing nonglioma brain surgery, or in good health (not recorded which).

This clonotype has ten or more counts. The chain has TRBV4-1 and TRBJ2-2; 8 nucleotides align to TRBD1. V was pared by 4 bases and J by 5 bases, with 9 bases of the junction left unmatched. Germline values: CDR1 MGHRA, CDR2 YSYEKL. The length of the CDR3 is 16 residues. CDR3 sequence: CASSPSGQGTTGELFF. The CDR3 DNA follows: TGCGCCAGCAGCCCCTCTGGACAGGGAACTACCGGGGAGCTGTTTTTT.

The chain employs TRBV28 and TRBJ2-3, with D hard to call. This CDR3 contains 14 residues. CDR1 MDHEN and CDR2 SYDVKM come from the germline V gene. V was cut by 5 bases and J by 3 bases, with 12 bases left in between. CDR3 DNA: TGTGCCAGCAGTCCAGACGTGGTAACAGATACGCAGTATTTT. Encoded protein: CASSPDVVTDTQYF.

By its share, this clonotype is medium-sized. The genes are TRBV20-1 and TRBJ2-7, with 7 bases aligning to TRBD1. This CDR3 spans 13 amino acids. Germline V gene lookup returns CDR1 DFQATT and CDR2 SNEGSKA (reference sequence). Trimming at V came to 6 bases and at J to 7 bases, leaving 12 bases not matched to a gene. CDR3 sequence: CSAHRQGLGEQYF. In nucleotides, the CDR3 is TGCAGTGCCCATAGACAGGGTCTCGGGGAGCAGTACTTC.

With respect to this clonotype: An end of the junction differs from the germline gene, which may be a read error. V is TRBV2 and J is TRBJ1-5; D call uncertain. The CDR3 has 15 residues. CDR1 is SNHLY and CDR2 is FYNNEI in the germline V gene. In DNA, the CDR3 is TGTGCCAGCAGGGAATTGGCAAACAGCAATAAGCCCCAGCATTTT. This translates into CASRELANSNKPQHF.

In its sample, this clonotype is medium-sized. This rearrangement joins TRBV29-1 to TRBJ2-3; D is unresolved. CDR1 and CDR2 (germline): SQVTM, ANQGSEA. The ends were cut back, 3 bases at V and 2 bases at J, with 9 bases in the middle. This CDR3 has 13 residues. This CDR3 reads CSVDGGNTDTQYF. CDR3 coding DNA: TGCAGCGTTGACGGCGGCAACACAGATACGCAGTATTTT.

In this sample, this clonotype turned up once. V is TRBV20-1 and J is TRBJ1-1; D is ambiguous. CDR1 is DFQATT, CDR2 SNEGSKA, per germline (reference sequence). The CDR3 runs 11 residues. Deletions cut 5 bases from V and 8 bases from J, with 12 bases between. In DNA, the CDR3 is TGCAGTGCTTCATGGGAGACCGAAGCTTTCTTT. It encodes CSASWETEAFF.

This clonotype rates as medium-sized. The V and J genes are TRBV20-1 and TRBJ2-1, with 12 bases identical to TRBD2. From germline, CDR1 is DFQATT and CDR2 SNEGSKA (reference sequence). The CDR3 has 21 amino acids. With 1 base clipped from V and 1 base from J, the junction kept 17 bases outside the gene matches. For the CDR3, the DNA is TGCAGTGCTAGAGGGCGGCCTAGCGGGAGGGCCAATATGGGGTCCTACAATGAGCAGTTCTTC. It translates to CSARGRPSGRANMGSYNEQFF.

This rearrangement joins TRBV20-1 to TRBJ2-3; TRBD2 matches at 8 bases. The junction had 10 bases not matched to a gene; V was cut back by 0 bases and J by 2 bases. Germline V lookup: CDR1 DFQATT, CDR2 SNEGSKA (reference sequence). CDR3 length: 17 residues. The CDR3 region has the DNA TGCAGTGCTAGAGATGAAGTGGTAGCGGGGACCACAGATACGCAGTATTTT. Residues: CSARDEVVAGTTDTQYF.

This clonotype is termed medium-sized (0.01 to 0.1%). Mismatch with germline at one junction end may stem from a read error. V usage is TRBV6-1 and J usage is TRBJ1-4, with 8 positions matching TRBD1. This CDR3 contains 15 residues. The germline V gene has CDR1 MNHNS and CDR2 SASEGT. DNA for the CDR3: TGTGCCAGCACTGAACAGGGGGCAACTAATGAAAAACTGTTTTTT. Amino acids: CASTEQGATNEKLFF.

This clonotype was detected only a few times. J is TRBJ1-6 and V is TRBV7-9, with a weak D call TRBD1 (6 bases). Germline CDR1 and CDR2: SEHNR and FQNEAQ (reference sequence). Trimming left V 5 bases short and J 7 bases short, with 15 bases between. The CDR3 is 15 amino acids. The CDR3 loop reads CASSDTGTFNSPLHF. CDR3 nucleotide sequence: TGTGCCAGCAGCGATACCGGGACATTCAATTCACCCCTCCACTTT.

This clonotype was detected many times. A much more abundant neighbour one base away suggests this may be a read error. The CDR3 loop is CASSQTGQVEAFF. The CDR3 DNA is TGTGCCAGCAGCCAAACCGGACAGGTTGAAGCTTTCTTT. The J gene is TRBJ1-1, the V gene TRBV14, with 7 nucleotides matching TRBD1. This CDR3 comprises 13 residues. Trimming cost V 2 bases and J 7 bases; bases outside gene matches: 4. CDR1 is SGHDN and CDR2 is FVKESK in the germline V gene.

This chain joins TRBV6-1 and TRBJ2-3; 15 bases map to TRBD2. Trimming cost V 6 bases and J 13 bases; bases outside gene matches: 17. The CDR3 extends over 17 amino acids. Germline V CDR1 and CDR2: MNHNS, SASEGT. The CDR3 is CASRLPGLAGGRYKKYF. CDR3 DNA sequence: TGTGCCAGCAGACTTCCGGGACTAGCGGGAGGAAGATATAAGAAGTATTTT.

This clonotype is deemed medium-sized. This sequence joins TRBV18 and TRBJ1-2; 7 bases agree with TRBD1. This CDR3 has 15 residues. J was trimmed by 8 bases and V by 5 bases; bases with no gene match: 14. Germline assignment: CDR1 KGHSH and CDR2 LQKENI. The CDR3 sequence is CASSYDRVSMNGYTF. In DNA form, the CDR3 reads TGTGCCAGCTCATACGACAGGGTCTCCATGAACGGCTACACCTTC.

This clonotype was detected once. V usage is TRBV6-4 and J usage is TRBJ2-3; TRBD2 matches at 7 bases. There are 15 residues in the CDR3. Germline CDR1 MRHNA, CDR2 SNTAGT. V trimming: 3 bases; J trimming: 5 bases; junction bases outside the gene matches: 8. CDR3 amino acids: CASSERAGDQDTQYF. The CDR3 DNA sequence: TGTGCCAGCAGTGAAAGGGCGGGAGATCAAGATACGCAGTATTTT.

Worth noting for this clonotype: A read error may account for a junction end that differs from germline. V and J are TRBV15 and TRBJ1-1, with 8 bases lining up with TRBD1. Germline CDR1 is LNHNV and CDR2 is YYDKDF (reference sequence). This CDR3 region has 17 residues. The CDR3 DNA reads TGTGCCAGCAGCAGAAGTCCGGGACAGGAGACGAGCACTGAAGCTTTCTTT. This codes for CASSRSPGQETSTEAFF.

The chain recombines TRBV7-9 with TRBJ1-1; D call uncertain. Germline V lookup: CDR1 SEHNR, CDR2 FQNEAQ (reference sequence). The CDR3 totals 12 residues. V was trimmed by 5 bases and J by 6 bases, leaving 10 bases between them. CDR3 residues: CASSVHSSEAFF. The DNA of the CDR3 is TGTGCCAGCAGCGTGCACAGTTCTGAAGCTTTCTTT.

This clonotype was seen many times. The chain joins TRBV12-3 or TRBV12-4 to TRBJ2-1; D remains unclear. V was clipped by 3 bases and J by 0 bases, with 9 bases between them. This CDR3 is 15 amino acids long. The CDR3 loop reads CASSLAASSYNEQFF. The CDR3 DNA is TGTGCCAGCAGTTTGGCAGCGAGCTCCTACAATGAGCAGTTCTTC.

As for this clonotype: The junction departs from the called germline gene at one end, perhaps through a read error. This sequence joins TRBV20-1 and TRBJ2-5; 10 bases align to TRBD2. This CDR3 has 14 amino acids. Germline V gives CDR1 DFQATT, CDR2 SNEGSKA (reference sequence). The CDR3 protein is CSAGGAGGLETKYF. CDR3 sequence (DNA): TGCAGTGCAGGGGGAGCGGGAGGGCTGGAGACCAAGTACTTC.